Shown below are 26 T cell receptor beta chains from a single sample sequenced in a study of T cells in Graves' hyperthyroidism and ophthalmopathy. RNA transcripts were the template for amplifying TCR beta CDR3 regions. During a first-round RT-PCR of the TCR CDR3, the HTBI primer set was used. A single record per CDR3 protein comes from TCRdb applying MiXCR to the multiplex PCR reads. The table shows hundreds of thousands of distinct CDR3 sequences, with approximately 14% occurring only once. Sequences were obtained from blood. The receptors derive from a woman under 30 with Graves' hyperthyroidism.

This clonotype was observed many times. The V and J genes are TRBV27 and TRBJ2-7, with TRBD1 identical over 10 bases. This CDR3 spans 14 amino acids. Trimming took 6 bases from V and 3 from J; bases not matched to a gene: 5. The germline CDR1 and CDR2 sequences are MNHEY and SMNVEV (reference sequence). The CDR3 DNA reads as TGTGCCAGCAGGGGACAGGGGACGGGCTACGAGCAGTACTTC. This translates into CASRGQGTGYEQYF.

This clonotype showed up just a few times. The chain has TRBV6-1 and TRBJ1-5; TRBD1 agrees at 8 bases. Looked up from germline, CDR1 is MNHNS and CDR2 is SASEGT. The CDR3 contains 17 residues. V trimming: 0 bases; J trimming: 1 base; junction bases outside the gene matches: 5. The CDR3 DNA sequence: TGTGCCAGCAGTGAAGCGCGGGACAGGCTAAGCAATCAGCCCCAGCATTTT. The encoded protein is CASSEARDRLSNQPQHF.

V gene TRBV19 combines with J gene TRBJ2-7; 9 nucleotides agree with TRBD1. Germline V gene lookup returns CDR1 LNHDA and CDR2 SQIVND (reference sequence). The CDR3 has 16 residues. V lost 6 bases and J lost 5; bases outside the gene matches: 14. CDR3 nucleotide sequence: TGTGCCAGTAGCACCGGGACAGGGACCCTTTGGGACGAGCAGTACTTC. It encodes CASSTGTGTLWDEQYF.

To note about this clonotype: Possible read error: a much larger clone is one base away. The rearrangement uses TRBV13 and TRBJ1-1, with D maybe TRBD1 (5 bases). The CDR3 has 16 residues. The germline gives CDR1 PRHDT, CDR2 FYEKMQ (reference sequence). V was clipped by 0 bases and J by 5 bases, with 16 bases between them. In DNA form, the CDR3 reads TGTGCCAGCAGCTTAGGCCAAATAGGGGTGAGTACTGAAGCTTTCTTT. It translates to CASSLGQIGVSTEAFF. The whole variable domain, filled in from reference TRBV13 and TRBJ1-1, reads AAGVIQSPRHLIKEKRETATLKCYPIPRHDTVYWYQQGPGQDPQFLISFYEKMQSDKGSIPDRFSAQQFSDYHSELNMSSLELGDSALYFCASSLGQIGVSTEAFFGQGTRLTVV.

This clonotype was counted only a few times. This chain connects TRBV6-1 to TRBJ1-2; no clear D. V was cut by 10 bases and J by 7 bases, with 13 bases left in between. In germline, CDR1 is MNHNS, CDR2 SASEGT. This CDR3 region has 11 residues. The CDR3 loop is CANGGVFGYTF. CDR3 DNA sequence: TGTGCCAACGGCGGCGTGTTTGGCTACACCTTC.

This clonotype has only a few counts. The rearrangement links TRBV10-3 to TRBJ1-6; D remains unclear. Trimming cost V 10 bases and J 10 bases, with 17 bases left between them. Germline V gene data show CDR1 as ENHRY and CDR2 as SYGVKD. The CDR3 consists of 13 residues. In nucleotides, the CDR3 is TGTGCCAGCACCCACGACACCCAATCACCCCTCCACTTT. It encodes CASTHDTQSPLHF.

This clonotype appeared a few times. This CDR3 is CASSQFVGNTIYF. CDR3 DNA sequence: TGCGCCAGCAGCCAATTCGTTGGAAACACCATATATTTT. This chain links TRBV4-1 with TRBJ1-3; the D is unclear. The CDR3 is 13 residues long. The germline V gene encodes CDR1 MGHRA and CDR2 YSYEKL. Deletions cut 2 bases from V and 3 bases from J, with 5 bases between.

At least ten counts were recorded for this clonotype. The chain uses TRBV28 and TRBJ2-5, with TRBD1 identical over 11 bases. The CDR3 consists of 16 residues. The junction had 6 bases not matched to a gene; V was cut back by 2 bases and J by 4 bases. The germline gives CDR1 MDHEN, CDR2 SYDVKM. CDR3 coding DNA: TGTGCCAGCAGTTTAGATCCGGGACAGGGGGGAGAGACCCAGTACTTC. Protein sequence: CASSLDPGQGGETQYF.

This rearrangement joins TRBV19 to TRBJ1-1; no definite D call. The CDR3 loop spans 14 amino acids. From germline, CDR1 is LNHDA and CDR2 SQIVND (reference sequence). The V and J ends lost 3 bases and 6 bases respectively, with 14 bases between them. CDR3 in amino acids: CASSMSGFVAEAFF. The CDR3 DNA follows: TGTGCCAGTAGTATGTCGGGGTTCGTGGCTGAAGCTTTCTTT.

In this sample, this clonotype turned up many times. The rearrangement uses TRBV5-1 and TRBJ2-1, with 7 bases fitting TRBD1. With V trimmed by 5 bases and J by 5 bases, 13 bases remained unmatched. CDR1 and CDR2 from the germline V gene are SGHRS and YFSETQ. The CDR3 totals 16 residues. This CDR3 is CASRPAYRGSNNEQFF. The CDR3 DNA sequence: TGCGCCAGCAGGCCGGCCTACAGGGGCTCTAACAATGAGCAGTTCTTC.

The rearrangement links TRBV14 to TRBJ2-1; D is perhaps TRBD1 or TRBD2 (5 bases each). Looked up from germline, CDR1 is SGHDN and CDR2 is FVKESK. V was pared by 4 bases and J by 8 bases, with 21 bases between. This CDR3 contains 16 residues. This chain's CDR3 is CASSPLEGPVLYEQFF. The CDR3 bases are TGTGCCAGCAGCCCTCTCGAGGGGCCGGTTCTCTATGAGCAGTTCTTC.

This CDR3 is CASSLRTPNHANTGELFF. DNA for the CDR3: TGTGCCAGCAGTTTGAGGACACCTAATCACGCGAACACCGGGGAGCTGTTTTTT. The rearrangement joins TRBV27 to TRBJ2-2; D may be TRBD1 (5 bases). Looked up from germline, CDR1 is MNHEY and CDR2 is SMNVEV (reference sequence). The V end lost 3 bases, the J end lost 0 bases, and 17 bases lay between the germline ends. This CDR3 comprises 18 residues.

This clonotype came up a few times. The chain has TRBV20-1 and TRBJ2-3; 11 nucleotides match TRBD2. The CDR3 contains 14 residues. The trim removed 6 bases at V and 3 bases at J, leaving 5 bases unmatched. Germline V gene lookup returns CDR1 DFQATT and CDR2 SNEGSKA (reference sequence). The CDR3: CSAGLAGGTDTQYF. The CDR3 nucleotides are TGCAGTGCCGGTCTAGCGGGAGGTACAGATACGCAGTATTTT.

In DNA, the CDR3 is TGTGCCAGCAGCGCCGCCGGGACAGGGTTCACCGGGGAGCTGTTTTTT. Translation: CASSAAGTGFTGELFF. This rearrangement joins TRBV9 to TRBJ2-2; 9 positions agree with TRBD1. V lost 3 bases to trimming and J lost 4 bases; unmatched junction nucleotides: 7. Germline V gene sequence: CDR1 SGDLS, CDR2 YYNGEE. The CDR3 spans 16 residues.

There are many counts of this clonotype. This chain links TRBV3-1 with TRBJ1-1, with D unresolved. This CDR3 spans 13 amino acids. Germline values: CDR1 LGHDT, CDR2 YNNKEL (reference sequence). The ends were cut back, 4 bases at V and 5 bases at J, with 11 bases in the middle. This CDR3 is CASSRGRGTEAFF. CDR3 bases: TGTGCCAGCAGCCGCGGACGGGGTACTGAAGCTTTCTTT.

This clonotype has a count of ten or more. The chain recombines TRBV20-1 with TRBJ2-1; tentative D call: TRBD2 (6 bases). This CDR3 is 16 amino acids long. Germline loops: CDR1 DFQATT, CDR2 SNEGSKA (reference sequence). V lost 1 base to trimming and J lost 4 bases, with 17 bases between them. This CDR3 reads CSARVLASGPYNEQFF. The CDR3 bases are TGCAGTGCTAGAGTGCTAGCGAGCGGACCTTACAATGAGCAGTTCTTC.

This clonotype was counted a few times. The chain couples TRBV7-9 to TRBJ1-6; D ambiguous. The germline gives CDR1 SEHNR, CDR2 FQNEAQ (reference sequence). The CDR3 loop spans 15 amino acids. V lost 5 bases and J lost 9, with 17 bases in between. The CDR3, as DNA: TGTGCCAGCAGCACTGTACAGAAGGAAGCTTCACCCCTCCACTTT. Its protein product is CASSTVQKEASPLHF.

As regards this clonotype: Mismatch with germline at one junction end may stem from a read error. J is TRBJ2-3 and V is TRBV29-1, with 8 bases aligning to TRBD2. This CDR3 has 13 amino acids. Germline values: CDR1 SQVTM, CDR2 ANQGSEA. The CDR3 nucleotides read TGCAGCGCCGTGGCGGGGGGCCGAGATATGCAGTATTTT. This gives the protein CSAVAGGRDMQYF.

The V and J genes are TRBV14 and TRBJ2-5; TRBD2 matches 10 bases. The CDR3 sequence is 18 residues long. With V trimmed by 4 bases and J by 5 bases, 16 bases remained unmatched. Germline loops: CDR1 SGHDN, CDR2 FVKESK. This CDR3 is CASSPHFSGGARRETQYF. The CDR3 DNA sequence: TGTGCCAGCAGCCCCCATTTCAGCGGGGGGGCACGTCGGGAGACCCAGTACTTC.

In regard to this clonotype: A much larger clone lies one base from this, so it may be a read error. V is TRBV20-1 and J is TRBJ1-5, with a weak D call TRBD1 (5 bases). V shed 5 bases and J shed 0 bases, with 14 bases lying between them. This CDR3 has 15 residues. The germline CDR1 and CDR2 sequences are DFQATT and SNEGSKA (reference sequence). The CDR3 spells CSAADSRGSNQPQHF. The CDR3 region has the DNA TGCAGTGCTGCGGATTCGAGGGGTAGCAATCAGCCCCAGCATTTT.

This clonotype has ten or more counts. The CDR3 sequence: CASRGLAKGEQYF. CDR3 nucleotides: TGTGCCAGCAGGGGACTAGCCAAGGGGGAGCAGTACTTC. The genes are TRBV2 and TRBJ2-7; 9 nucleotides match TRBD2. This CDR3 region has 13 residues. Trimming cost V 6 bases and J 7 bases; bases outside gene matches: 7. Germline-derived CDR1 and CDR2 are SNHLY and FYNNEI.

The chain recombines TRBV20-1 with TRBJ2-6; D is unresolved. Germline-derived CDR1 and CDR2 are DFQATT and SNEGSKA (reference sequence). V gave up 6 bases and J gave up 1 base, with 13 bases separating them. The length of the CDR3 is 15 residues. CDR3 residues: CSATRRTSGANVLTF. CDR3 sequence (DNA): TGCAGTGCCACCAGGCGGACGTCTGGGGCCAACGTCCTGACTTTC.

For this clonotype: Just one base apart from a much larger clone, this may be a read error. The gene calls are TRBV29-1 and TRBJ1-5, with D unclear. Germline V CDR1 and CDR2: SQVTM, ANQGSEA. Trimming took 7 bases from V and 5 from J, leaving 12 bases between them. This CDR3 contains 12 residues. Here the CDR3 reads CSATVFDQPQHF. The CDR3 nucleotides read TGCAGCGCTACTGTCTTCGATCAGCCCCAGCATTTT.

Many counts were recorded for this clonotype. V and J are TRBV11-3 and TRBJ2-2, with unresolved D. The germline V and J ends were trimmed by 3 bases and 7 bases, with 6 bases remaining between them. CDR3 length: 12 amino acids. The V gene's germline CDR1 is SGHNT and CDR2 YENEEA. CDR3 loop: CASSFIGGELFF. The CDR3 bases are TGTGCCAGCAGCTTTATCGGCGGGGAGCTGTTTTTT.

As for this clonotype: This clone may be a read error of a much larger clone one base away. The rearrangement uses TRBV12-3 or TRBV12-4 and TRBJ1-1, with D hard to call. This CDR3 has 15 residues. V lost 4 bases to trimming and J lost 8 bases, with 20 bases between them. CDR3 DNA: TGTGCCAGCAGTTCCCCCCCGGTACGGAGAAAAGAAGCTTTCTTT. Its protein is CASSSPPVRRKEAFF.

In its sample, this clonotype was seen many times. The chain employs TRBV27 and TRBJ1-2; D call uncertain. Germline-derived CDR1 and CDR2 are MNHEY and SMNVEV (reference sequence). The CDR3 is 15 amino acids. Trimming pared 0 bases from V and 3 bases from J, leaving 11 bases between. The DNA for the CDR3 is TGTGCCAGCAGTTTATCGGGAACATCATACTATGGCTACACCTTC. It encodes CASSLSGTSYYGYTF.